A single sample gave rise to the 9 T cell receptor beta chains below, sequenced in a study of radiotherapy plus CTLA-4 blockade in lung cancer. Sequenced by immunoSEQ multiplex PCR; TCRdb stores in-frame clones only, minus some. The table has about 77,000 clones, just under 75% seen once. This specimen was peripheral blood, taken from a patient treated with radiotherapy plus ipilimumab. The receptors stem from a human donor with non-small cell lung cancer whose response to radiotherapy plus ipilimumab could not be evaluated.

The chain couples TRBV19 to TRBJ2-7; 8 bases fit TRBD1. Germline values: CDR1 LNHDA, CDR2 SQIVND (reference sequence). This CDR3 has 16 amino acids. V lost 4 bases and J lost 5; bases outside the gene matches: 13. CDR3 protein: CASSTFPDRGGDEQYF. The CDR3 nucleotides are TGTGCCAGTAGTACGTTTCCCGACAGGGGCGGTGACGAGCAGTACTTC.

The chain joins TRBV4-1 to TRBJ1-2; possible D gene TRBD1, 5 bases. V lost 1 base to trimming and J lost 2 bases, with 8 bases between them. The CDR3 runs 14 residues. Per germline, CDR1 MGHRA and CDR2 YSYEKL. CDR3 coding DNA: TGCGCCAGCAGCCAAGTGGAGGGGAACTATGGCTACACCTTC. Translation gives CASSQVEGNYGYTF.

The chain combines TRBV4-1 with TRBJ1-1; the match to TRBD1 covers 8 bases. Germline trimming cut 0 bases from V and 7 bases from J; bases unmatched to any gene: 10. The germline V gene encodes CDR1 MGHRA and CDR2 YSYEKL. This CDR3 spans 16 amino acids. This chain's CDR3 is CASSQETGGQAREAFF. As DNA, the CDR3 is TGCGCCAGCAGCCAAGAAACAGGGGGACAGGCCCGTGAAGCTTTCTTT.

This rearrangement joins TRBV6-5 to TRBJ2-2, with 9 bases matching TRBD1. The V gene's germline CDR1 is MNHEY and CDR2 SVGAGI. The CDR3 runs to 16 residues. Losses at the gene ends were 2 bases for V and 6 bases for J; bases not matched to a gene: 7. Here the CDR3 DNA reads TGTGCCAGCAGTTACCCACAGGGGGCAAACGCCGGGGAGCTGTTTTTT. Its translation: CASSYPQGANAGELFF.

This chain uses TRBV21-1 with TRBJ2-3; the table names TRBD1, a call not compared with the DNA. TRBV21-1 is a recognized pseudogene. This CDR3 is built from 17 residues. CDR3 in amino acids: CASSKLPQGPVAVTQYF. DNA of the CDR3: TGTGCCAGCAGCAAACTCCCACAGGGGCCTGTTGCGGTTACGCAGTATTTT.

This clone has just a few counts. The chain is built from TRBV4-3 and TRBJ1-2; no definite D call. Germline CDR1 and CDR2: LGHNA and YSLEER. V was shortened by 1 base and J by 5 bases, with 11 bases between the two germline ends. This CDR3 comprises 14 residues. The CDR3 DNA is TGCGCCAGCAGCCAAGCGGTTTCTGAATATGGCTACACCTTC. As protein: CASSQAVSEYGYTF.

The chain combines TRBV19 with TRBJ1-5; D is uncertain. The CDR3 is made up of 16 amino acids. Per germline, CDR1 LNHDA and CDR2 SQIVND (reference sequence). Trimming removed 3 bases at V and 0 bases at J, with 12 bases between. The CDR3 sequence is CASSMHETRSNQPQHF. The CDR3 DNA sequence: TGTGCCAGTAGTATGCACGAGACACGTAGCAATCAGCCCCAGCATTTT.

V is TRBV6-5 and J is TRBJ2-5; no clear D. The germline CDR1 and CDR2 sequences are MNHEY and SVGAGI. The CDR3 contains 13 residues. V lost 1 base to trimming and J lost 2 bases, with 5 bases between them. The CDR3 nucleotides read TGTGCCAGCAGTTACTACAGACAAGAGACCCAGTACTTC. Translation gives CASSYYRQETQYF.

The chain is built from TRBV10-3 and TRBJ2-7, with 7 nucleotides matching TRBD1. Germline V lookup: CDR1 ENHRY, CDR2 SYGVKD. The trim removed 4 bases at V and 2 bases at J, leaving 5 bases unmatched. This CDR3 spans 14 amino acids. In nucleotides, the CDR3 is TGTGCCATCAGTGTAACTGGACAGGCCTACGAGCAGTACTTC. It yields the protein CAISVTGQAYEQYF.